This T cell receptor (beta chain) was observed in a study of cytomegalovirus exposure and HLA in healthy donors. Regarding the study as a whole: The tendency of first-cohort TCR clusters to co-occur in the roughly 130 validation repertoires emerged from a later analysis. A list of more than 150 TCR beta chains associated with cytomegalovirus was given. Per published reports, the classifier diagnosed cytomegalovirus status with high specificity and sensitivity. While the bulk of TCR sequences proved rare, some public TCRs turned up in many donors.

The CDR3 has 16 residues. The germline V gene encodes CDR1 SGDLS and CDR2 YYNGEE. Deletions cut 1 base from V and 0 bases from J, with 13 bases between. Notes on this clone: Its antigen remains unidentified.

Profiling relied on immunoSEQ multiplex PCR, and the TCRdb table lists in-frame clones only, not all of them. The sample holds some 88,000 clones, 96% seen once. The sequence derives from a man younger than 35 in good health and CMV-seronegative. This chain links TRBV9 with TRBJ1-1; no clear D. The sequencing input was PBMCs. CDR3 sequence: CASSVSNGGLNTEAFF. CDR3 DNA: TGTGCCAGCAGCGTATCCAACGGAGGGTTGAACACTGAAGCTTTCTTT.